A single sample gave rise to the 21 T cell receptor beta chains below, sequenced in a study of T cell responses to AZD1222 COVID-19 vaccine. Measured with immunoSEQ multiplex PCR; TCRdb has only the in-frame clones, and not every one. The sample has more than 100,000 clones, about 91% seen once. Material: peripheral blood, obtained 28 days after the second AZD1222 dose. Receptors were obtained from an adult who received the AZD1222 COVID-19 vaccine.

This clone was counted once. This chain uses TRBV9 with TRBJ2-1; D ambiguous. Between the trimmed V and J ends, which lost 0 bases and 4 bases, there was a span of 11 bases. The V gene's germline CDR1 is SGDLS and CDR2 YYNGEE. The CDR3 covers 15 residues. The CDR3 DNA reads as TGTGCCAGCAGCGTAGGAGACTCGTCTTACAATGAGCAGTTCTTC. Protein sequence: CASSVGDSSYNEQFF. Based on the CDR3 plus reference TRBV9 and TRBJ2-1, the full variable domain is DSGVTQTPKHLITATGQRVTLRCSPRSGDLSVYWYQQSLDQGLQFLIQYYNGEERAKGNILERFSAQQFPDLHSELNLSSLELGDSALYFCASSVGDSSYNEQFFGPGTRLTVL.

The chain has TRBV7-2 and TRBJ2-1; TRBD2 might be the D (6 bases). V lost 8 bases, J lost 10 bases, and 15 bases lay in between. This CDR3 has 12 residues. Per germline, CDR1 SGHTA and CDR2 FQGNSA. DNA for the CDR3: TGTGCCAGCGGAGCCGGGACTTTGGAGCAGTTCTTC. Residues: CASGAGTLEQFF. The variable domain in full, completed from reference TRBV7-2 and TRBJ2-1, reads GAGVSQSPSNKVTEKGKDVELRCDPISGHTALYWYRQSLGQGLEFLIYFQGNSAPDKSGLPSDRFSAERTGGSVSTLTIQRTQQEDSAVYLCASGAGTLEQFFGPGTRLTVL.

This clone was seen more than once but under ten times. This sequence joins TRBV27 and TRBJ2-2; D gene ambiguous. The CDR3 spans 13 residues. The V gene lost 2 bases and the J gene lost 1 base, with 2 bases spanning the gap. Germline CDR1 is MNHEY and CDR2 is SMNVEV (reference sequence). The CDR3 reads CASSLRNTGELFF. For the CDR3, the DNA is TGTGCCAGCAGTTTAAGGAACACCGGGGAGCTGTTTTTT.

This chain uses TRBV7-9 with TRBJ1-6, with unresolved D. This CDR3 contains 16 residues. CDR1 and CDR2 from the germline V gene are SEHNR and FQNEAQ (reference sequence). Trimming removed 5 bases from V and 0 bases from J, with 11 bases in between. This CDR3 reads CASSEAGSSYNSPLHF. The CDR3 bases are TGTGCCAGCAGCGAGGCAGGCAGCTCCTATAATTCACCCCTCCACTTT.

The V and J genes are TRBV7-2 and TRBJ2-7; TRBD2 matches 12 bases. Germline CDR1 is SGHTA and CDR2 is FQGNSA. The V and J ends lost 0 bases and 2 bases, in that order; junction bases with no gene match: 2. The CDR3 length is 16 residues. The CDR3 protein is CASSLALAGGPYEQYV. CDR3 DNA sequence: TGTGCCAGCAGCTTAGCCCTAGCGGGAGGGCCCTACGAGCAGTACGTC.

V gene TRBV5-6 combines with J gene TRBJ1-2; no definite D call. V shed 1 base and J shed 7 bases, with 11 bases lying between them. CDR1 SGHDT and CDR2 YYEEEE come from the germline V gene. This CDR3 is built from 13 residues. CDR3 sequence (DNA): TGTGCCAGCAGCTTGACAGATTCTAGTGGCTACACCTTC. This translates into CASSLTDSSGYTF.

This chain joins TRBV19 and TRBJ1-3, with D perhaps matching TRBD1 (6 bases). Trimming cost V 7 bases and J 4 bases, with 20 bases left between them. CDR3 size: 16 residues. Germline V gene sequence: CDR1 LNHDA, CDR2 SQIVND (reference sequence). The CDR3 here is CASMPSGTFTGNTIYF. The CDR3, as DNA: TGTGCCAGTATGCCCTCCGGGACATTCACGGGAAACACCATATATTTT.

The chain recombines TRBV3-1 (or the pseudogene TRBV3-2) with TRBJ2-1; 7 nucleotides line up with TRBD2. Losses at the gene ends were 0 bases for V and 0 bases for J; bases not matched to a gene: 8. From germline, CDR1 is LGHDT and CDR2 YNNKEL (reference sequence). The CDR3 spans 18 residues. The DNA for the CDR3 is TGTGCCAGCAGCCAAGATGATGCTAGCGGCTACTCCTACAATGAGCAGTTCTTC. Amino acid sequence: CASSQDDASGYSYNEQFF.

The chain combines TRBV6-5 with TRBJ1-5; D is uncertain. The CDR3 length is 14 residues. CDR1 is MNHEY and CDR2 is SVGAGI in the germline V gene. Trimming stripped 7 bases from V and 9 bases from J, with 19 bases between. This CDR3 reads CASKSTNWDTPQHF. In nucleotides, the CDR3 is TGTGCCAGCAAATCTACAAACTGGGATACGCCCCAGCATTTT.

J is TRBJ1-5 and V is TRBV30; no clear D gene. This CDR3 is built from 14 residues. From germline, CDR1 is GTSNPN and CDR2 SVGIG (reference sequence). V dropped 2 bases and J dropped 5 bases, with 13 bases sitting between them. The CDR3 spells CAWSSSGFDQPQHF. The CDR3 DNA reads TGTGCCTGGAGTTCCTCCGGGTTCGATCAGCCCCAGCATTTT.

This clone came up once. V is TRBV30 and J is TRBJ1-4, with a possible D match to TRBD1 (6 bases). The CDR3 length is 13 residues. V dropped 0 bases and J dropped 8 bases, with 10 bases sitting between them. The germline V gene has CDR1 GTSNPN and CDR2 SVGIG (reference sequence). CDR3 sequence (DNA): TGTGCCTGGAGTGTTGGGGGGGCCGAAAAACTGTTTTTT. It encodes CAWSVGGAEKLFF.

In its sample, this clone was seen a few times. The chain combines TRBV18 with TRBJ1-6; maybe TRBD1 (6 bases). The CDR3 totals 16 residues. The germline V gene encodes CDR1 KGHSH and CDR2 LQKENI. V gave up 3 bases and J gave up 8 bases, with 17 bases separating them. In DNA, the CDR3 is TGTGCCAGCTCACCGGCAGGGGCCTCACCCCATTCACCCCTCCACTTT. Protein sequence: CASSPAGASPHSPLHF.

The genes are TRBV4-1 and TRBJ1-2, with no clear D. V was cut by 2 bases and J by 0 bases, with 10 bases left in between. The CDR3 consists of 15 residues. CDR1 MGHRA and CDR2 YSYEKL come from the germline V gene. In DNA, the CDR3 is TGCGCCAGCAGCCAACCCGGCGGGTCTAACTATGGCTACACCTTC. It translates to CASSQPGGSNYGYTF.

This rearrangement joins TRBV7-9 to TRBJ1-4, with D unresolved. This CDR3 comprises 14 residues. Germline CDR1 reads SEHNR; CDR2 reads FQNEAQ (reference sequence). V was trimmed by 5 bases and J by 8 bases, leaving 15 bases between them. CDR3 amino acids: CASSQAGGWEKLFF. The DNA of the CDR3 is TGTGCCAGCAGCCAGGCGGGAGGGTGGGAAAAACTGTTTTTT. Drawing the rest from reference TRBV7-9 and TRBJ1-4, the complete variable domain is DTGVSQNPRHKITKRGQNVTFRCDPISEHNRLYWYRQTLGQGPEFLTYFQNEAQLEKSRLLSDRFSAERPKGSFSTLEIQRTEQGDSAMYLCASSQAGGWEKLFFGSGTQLSVL.

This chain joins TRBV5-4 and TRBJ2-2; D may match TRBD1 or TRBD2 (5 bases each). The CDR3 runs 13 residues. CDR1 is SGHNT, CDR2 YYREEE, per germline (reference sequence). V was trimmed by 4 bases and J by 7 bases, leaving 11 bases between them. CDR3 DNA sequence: TGTGCCAGCAGCCATGGGGGTGGCGGGGAGCTGTTTTTT. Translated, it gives CASSHGGGGELFF.

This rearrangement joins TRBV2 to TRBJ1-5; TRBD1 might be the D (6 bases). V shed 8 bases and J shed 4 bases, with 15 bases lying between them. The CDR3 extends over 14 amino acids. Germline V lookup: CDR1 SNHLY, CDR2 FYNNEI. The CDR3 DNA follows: TGTGCCAGCCGTTTCGACAGGAGAAATCAGCCCCAGCATTTT. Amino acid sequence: CASRFDRRNQPQHF.

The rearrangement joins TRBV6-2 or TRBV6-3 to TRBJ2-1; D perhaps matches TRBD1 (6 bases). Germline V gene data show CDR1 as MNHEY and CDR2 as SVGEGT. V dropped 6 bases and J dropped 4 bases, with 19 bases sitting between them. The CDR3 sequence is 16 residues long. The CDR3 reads CASSKAPRGIYNEQFF. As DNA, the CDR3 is TGTGCCAGCAGCAAAGCCCCGAGGGGGATTTACAATGAGCAGTTCTTC.

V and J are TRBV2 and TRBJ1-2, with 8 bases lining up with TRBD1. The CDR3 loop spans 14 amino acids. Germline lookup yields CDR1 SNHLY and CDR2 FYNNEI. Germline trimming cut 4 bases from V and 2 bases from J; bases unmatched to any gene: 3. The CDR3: CASSVQGDNYGYTF. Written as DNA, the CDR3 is TGTGCCAGCAGTGTACAGGGGGACAACTATGGCTACACCTTC.

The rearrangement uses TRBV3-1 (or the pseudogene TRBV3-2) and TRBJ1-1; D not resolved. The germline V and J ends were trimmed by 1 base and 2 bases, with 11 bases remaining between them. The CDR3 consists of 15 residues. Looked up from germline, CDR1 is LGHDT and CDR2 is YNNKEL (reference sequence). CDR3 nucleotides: TGTGCCAGCAGCCAAGCACTAGGGTACAACACTGAAGCTTTCTTT. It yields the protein CASSQALGYNTEAFF.

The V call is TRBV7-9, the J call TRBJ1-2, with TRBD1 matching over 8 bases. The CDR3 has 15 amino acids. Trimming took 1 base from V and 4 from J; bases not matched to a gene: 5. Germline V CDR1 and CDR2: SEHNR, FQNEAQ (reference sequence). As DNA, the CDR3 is TGTGCCAGCAGCTTAGGGACAGGGCACGGCTATGGCTACACCTTC. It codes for CASSLGTGHGYGYTF.

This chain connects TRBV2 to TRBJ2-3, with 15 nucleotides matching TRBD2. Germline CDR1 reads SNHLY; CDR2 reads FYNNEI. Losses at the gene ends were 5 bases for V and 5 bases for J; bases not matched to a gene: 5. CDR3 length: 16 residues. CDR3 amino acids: CASSSGLAGGVDTQYF. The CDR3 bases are TGTGCCAGCAGTTCCGGACTAGCGGGAGGGGTAGATACGCAGTATTTT.